Shown below are 30 T cell receptor beta chains from a single sample sequenced in a study of cytomegalovirus exposure and HLA in healthy donors. With 60 Vbeta and 13 Jbeta primers, the PCR was carried out. Sequencing used immunoSEQ multiplex PCR; TCRdb keeps in-frame clones, though not all of them. The table lists 100,000 to 150,000 clones, with around 1.6% in the top ten. What was sequenced was PBMCs. The source of these receptors is a man between 18 and 29 years old in good health and CMV-seronegative.

The genes are TRBV6-1 and TRBJ2-7; a possible D gene is TRBD1 (6 bases). The CDR3 extends over 15 amino acids. Looked up from germline, CDR1 is MNHNS and CDR2 is SASEGT. V lost 1 base to trimming and J lost 4 bases, with 14 bases between them. The CDR3 spells CASSEVLGQSYEQYF. In DNA form, the CDR3 reads TGTGCCAGCAGTGAAGTCCTAGGACAGTCTTACGAGCAGTACTTC.

V is TRBV9 and J is TRBJ2-7; 7 bases line up with TRBD2. The germline gives CDR1 SGDLS, CDR2 YYNGEE. The CDR3 consists of 16 residues. V lost 0 bases and J lost 1; bases outside the gene matches: 7. CDR3 residues: CASSVGGGSMSYEQYF. The CDR3 DNA follows: TGTGCCAGCAGCGTAGGGGGCGGGAGTATGTCCTACGAGCAGTACTTC.

The gene calls are TRBV28 and TRBJ1-4; 8 bases map to TRBD1. The CDR3 is 14 residues long. V lost 6 bases to trimming and J lost 8 bases; unmatched junction nucleotides: 8. Looked up from germline, CDR1 is MDHEN and CDR2 is SYDVKM. CDR3: CASRKTGVREKLFF. DNA for the CDR3: TGTGCCAGCAGGAAGACAGGGGTTCGCGAAAAACTGTTTTTT.

The chain carries TRBV18 and TRBJ2-2; TRBD2 agrees at 11 bases. V lost 1 base and J lost 1; bases outside the gene matches: 8. The CDR3 runs to 19 residues. Germline V gene lookup returns CDR1 KGHSH and CDR2 LQKENI. The CDR3 bases are TGTGCCAGCTCACCACTGCCTAGCGGGAGGCCCATGAACACCGGGGAGCTGTTTTTT. This gives the protein CASSPLPSGRPMNTGELFF.

The chain couples TRBV6-5 to TRBJ2-7, with 7 bases that match TRBD1. With 5 bases clipped from V and 0 bases from J, the junction kept 4 bases outside the gene matches. The CDR3 has 14 amino acids. Germline CDR1 reads MNHEY; CDR2 reads SVGAGI. The CDR3 nucleotides are TGTGCCAGCAGTGAACAGGGGCCCTCCTACGAGCAGTACTTC. Encoded protein: CASSEQGPSYEQYF.

This rearrangement joins TRBV30 to TRBJ1-6, with D unresolved. Deletions cut 0 bases from V and 7 bases from J, with 16 bases between. The CDR3 has 16 residues. Germline CDR1 is GTSNPN and CDR2 is SVGIG (reference sequence). The CDR3 is CAWSVLSPKRNSPLHF. As DNA, the CDR3 is TGTGCCTGGAGTGTATTGTCACCGAAGCGAAATTCACCCCTCCACTTT.

V and J are TRBV7-2 and TRBJ2-3; 11 bases line up with TRBD2. Germline assignment: CDR1 SGHTA and CDR2 FQGNSA. The CDR3 sequence is 14 residues long. V lost 6 bases and J lost 5; bases outside the gene matches: 4. Here the CDR3 DNA reads TGTGCCAGCAGTATAGCGGGGGGGCTAGATACGCAGTATTTT. Residues: CASSIAGGLDTQYF.

The genes are TRBV28 and TRBJ2-4; 8 positions match TRBD1. Germline V gene lookup returns CDR1 MDHEN and CDR2 SYDVKM. V lost 4 bases, J lost 1 base, and 9 bases stayed unmatched. The CDR3 spans 17 residues. This CDR3 is CASSSLPRTGAKNIQYF. The DNA for the CDR3 is TGTGCCAGCAGTTCGCTACCTCGGACAGGGGCCAAAAACATTCAGTACTTC.

The chain joins TRBV18 to TRBJ1-2; 7 nucleotides agree with TRBD1. V lost 4 bases, J lost 8 bases, and 10 bases stayed unmatched. The CDR3 is made up of 14 amino acids. In germline, CDR1 is KGHSH, CDR2 LQKENI. The chain's CDR3 is CASSQETGTEGYTF. DNA of the CDR3: TGTGCCAGCTCACAAGAAACCGGGACAGAAGGCTACACCTTC.

The V call is TRBV19, the J call TRBJ1-2, with 9 bases matching TRBD1. With 7 bases clipped from V and 7 bases from J, the junction kept 7 bases outside the gene matches. The germline gives CDR1 LNHDA, CDR2 SQIVND (reference sequence). The CDR3 totals 13 residues. The chain's CDR3 is CASTPQGAPGYTF. CDR3 nucleotide sequence: TGTGCCAGTACCCCACAGGGGGCCCCTGGCTACACCTTC.

The chain couples TRBV4-3 to TRBJ2-5; a possible D gene is TRBD1 (5 bases). The last part of the DNA fits TRBJ2-7 better; the J call may be wrong. Germline V lookup: CDR1 LGHNA, CDR2 YSLEER. The CDR3 loop spans 15 amino acids. The CDR3 is CASSYGHDISYEQYF. The DNA for the CDR3 is TGCGCCAGCAGCTACGGACACGACATCTCCTACGAGCAGTACTTC.

V is TRBV2 and J is TRBJ1-1; possibly TRBD1 for D (6 bases). The CDR3 runs 12 residues. The germline V and J ends were trimmed by 6 bases and 8 bases, with 13 bases remaining between them. In germline, CDR1 is SNHLY, CDR2 FYNNEI. In DNA, the CDR3 is TGTGCCAGCAGATCGGACAGCCTAGAAGCTTTCTTT. This sequence encodes CASRSDSLEAFF.

This sequence joins TRBV29-1 and TRBJ2-7; 11 bases align to TRBD2. This CDR3 region has 13 residues. Trimming at V came to 6 bases and at J to 7 bases, leaving 8 bases not matched to a gene. Germline CDR1 reads SQVTM; CDR2 reads ANQGSEA. CDR3 sequence (DNA): TGCAGCGTCCTGGTGCTAGCGGGAGGAGAGCAGTACTTC. It encodes CSVLVLAGGEQYF.

The chain combines TRBV5-4 with TRBJ2-2; 11 positions match TRBD2. Germline V CDR1 and CDR2: SGHNT, YYREEE (reference sequence). The length of the CDR3 is 15 residues. The trim removed 4 bases at V and 5 bases at J, leaving 4 bases unmatched. The CDR3 DNA reads as TGTGCCAGCAGCGGGCTAGCGGGAGGAACCGGGGAGCTGTTTTTT. It specifies CASSGLAGGTGELFF.

The chain combines TRBV5-1 with TRBJ2-5; no clear D gene. Germline assignment: CDR1 SGHRS and CDR2 YFSETQ. This CDR3 has 20 amino acids. The V gene lost 0 bases and the J gene lost 0 bases, with 24 bases spanning the gap. CDR3 sequence reads: CASSLDSLEAYRLYQETQYF. The CDR3, as DNA: TGCGCCAGCAGCTTGGATTCCCTAGAGGCTTATAGGTTGTACCAAGAGACCCAGTACTTC.

The V gene is TRBV29-1, the J gene TRBJ2-3; 9 nucleotides align to TRBD1. Unmatched junction bases numbered 4, after V lost 3 bases and J lost 3 bases. Germline loops: CDR1 SQVTM, CDR2 ANQGSEA. There are 14 residues in the CDR3. The DNA for the CDR3 is TGCAGCGTTGACCGGGACAGGGAAACAGATACGCAGTATTTT. Protein: CSVDRDRETDTQYF.

The chain recombines TRBV6-5 with TRBJ1-1; 7 bases match TRBD1. The V gene's germline CDR1 is MNHEY and CDR2 SVGAGI. CDR3 length: 13 residues. V gave up 10 bases and J gave up 5 bases; unmatched junction bases: 10. CDR3 protein: CAIRRQDRTEAFF. The DNA of the CDR3 is TGTGCCATCAGAAGACAGGACAGGACTGAAGCTTTCTTT.

V and J are TRBV30 and TRBJ1-6; D remains unclear. This CDR3 contains 18 residues. V was pared by 2 bases and J by 0 bases, with 17 bases between. Germline CDR1 GTSNPN, CDR2 SVGIG (reference sequence). CDR3 sequence (DNA): TGTGCCTGGAGTATTGGACTTCTGGGAGACTCCTATAATTCACCCCTCCACTTT. Its translation is CAWSIGLLGDSYNSPLHF.

As regards this clone: Relative to the germline gene, one junction end is altered; a read error may explain this. The chain employs TRBV6-1 and TRBJ2-5; D may be TRBD2 (6 bases). The CDR3 spans 16 residues. Germline loops: CDR1 MNHNS, CDR2 SASEGT. The CDR3 nucleotides read TGTGCCAGCGGTGATACTGGCGGGGCCCTCCAAGAGACCCAGTACTTC. Amino acids: CASGDTGGALQETQYF.

This sequence joins TRBV5-1 and TRBJ2-7; TRBD2 aligns across 13 bases. The germline V gene encodes CDR1 SGHRS and CDR2 YFSETQ. This CDR3 has 15 amino acids. The V and J ends lost 4 bases and 5 bases, in that order; junction bases with no gene match: 6. Here the CDR3 DNA reads TGCGCCAGCAGCCGGACTAGCGGGAGTACCAACGAGCAGTACTTC. Protein sequence: CASSRTSGSTNEQYF.

This sequence joins TRBV5-5 and TRBJ1-3; the match to TRBD1 covers 8 bases. The germline CDR1 and CDR2 sequences are SGHKS and YYEKEE (reference sequence). Trimming cost V 4 bases and J 4 bases; bases outside gene matches: 16. The CDR3 extends over 18 amino acids. In DNA, the CDR3 is TGTGCCAGCAGCCTGGAAACCCCCGGGACAGGATCAGGAAACACCATATATTTT. It encodes CASSLETPGTGSGNTIYF.

The rearrangement links TRBV28 to TRBJ2-7; TRBD2 is a possible D gene (5 bases). The CDR3 length is 19 residues. Trimming left V 1 base short and J 3 bases short, with 25 bases between. Germline V CDR1 and CDR2: MDHEN, SYDVKM. CDR3 DNA sequence: TGTGCCAGCAGTTTATACCCCCCACGGAGTAGCGACATTATCTACGAGCAGTACTTC. Translation: CASSLYPPRSSDIIYEQYF.

The rearrangement uses TRBV5-1 and TRBJ1-5, with 10 nucleotides matching TRBD1. The CDR3 is 15 amino acids. Germline assignment: CDR1 SGHRS and CDR2 YFSETQ. Unmatched junction bases numbered 4, after V lost 3 bases and J lost 4 bases. The CDR3 spells CASSYGTGENQPQHF. The DNA of the CDR3 is TGCGCCAGCAGCTATGGGACAGGGGAAAATCAGCCCCAGCATTTT.

The chain couples TRBV28 to TRBJ1-1, with D unresolved. This CDR3 spans 11 amino acids. CDR1 MDHEN and CDR2 SYDVKM come from the germline V gene. V was cut by 8 bases and J by 8 bases, with 12 bases left in between. The CDR3: CASGVGEEAFF. CDR3 DNA sequence: TGTGCCAGCGGTGTTGGAGAAGAAGCTTTCTTT.

This chain connects TRBV10-3 to TRBJ1-2; D ambiguous. Germline V gives CDR1 ENHRY, CDR2 SYGVKD. V lost 6 bases and J lost 4, with 9 bases in between. There are 12 residues in the CDR3. The CDR3: CAISQRGYGYTF. As DNA, the CDR3 is TGTGCCATCAGCCAGCGGGGCTATGGCTACACCTTC.

The chain combines TRBV2 with TRBJ1-5; D is ambiguous. This CDR3 spans 13 amino acids. V lost 10 bases to trimming and J lost 3 bases, with 13 bases between them. Germline lookup yields CDR1 SNHLY and CDR2 FYNNEI. The CDR3 DNA follows: TGTGCCACCCGGAGGGAGTTCAATCAGCCCCAGCATTTT. This codes for CATRREFNQPQHF.

CDR3 in amino acids: CASSLLGQDSYEQYF. In DNA form, the CDR3 reads TGTGCCAGCAGCTTACTTGGACAGGACTCCTACGAGCAGTACTTC. This chain connects TRBV7-2 to TRBJ2-7, with 7 positions matching TRBD1. Unmatched junction bases numbered 4, after V lost 2 bases and J lost 0 bases. The CDR3 is 15 residues long. Germline V gene lookup returns CDR1 SGHTA and CDR2 FQGNSA.

The V call is TRBV6-4, the J call TRBJ2-7, with D unresolved. Between the trimmed V and J ends, which lost 0 bases and 7 bases, there was a span of 7 bases. Germline CDR1 is MRHNA and CDR2 is SNTAGT. The CDR3 runs 12 residues. The CDR3 DNA is TGTGCCAGCAGTGACTCTGTGAGGGAGCAGTACTTC. Translating it yields CASSDSVREQYF.

The genes are TRBV11-1 and TRBJ2-2; D is uncertain. In germline, CDR1 is SGHAT, CDR2 FQDESV (reference sequence). There are 14 residues in the CDR3. V was pared by 5 bases and J by 3 bases, with 10 bases between. The CDR3 sequence: CASSLLLDTGELFF. CDR3 coding DNA: TGTGCCAGCAGCCTTCTACTCGACACCGGGGAGCTGTTTTTT. The whole variable domain, filled in from reference TRBV11-1 and TRBJ2-2, reads EAEVAQSPRYKITEKSQAVAFWCDPISGHATLYWYRQILGQGPELLVQFQDESVVDDSQLPKDRFSAERLKGVDSTLKIQPAELGDSAMYLCASSLLLDTGELFFGEGSRLTVL.

V gene TRBV28 combines with J gene TRBJ1-1, with 8 positions matching TRBD1. Germline trimming cut 8 bases from V and 4 bases from J; bases unmatched to any gene: 9. Germline lookup yields CDR1 MDHEN and CDR2 SYDVKM. CDR3 length: 14 amino acids. CDR3: CASGLMGQVTEAFF. The DNA of the CDR3 is TGTGCCAGCGGATTAATGGGACAGGTCACTGAAGCTTTCTTT.